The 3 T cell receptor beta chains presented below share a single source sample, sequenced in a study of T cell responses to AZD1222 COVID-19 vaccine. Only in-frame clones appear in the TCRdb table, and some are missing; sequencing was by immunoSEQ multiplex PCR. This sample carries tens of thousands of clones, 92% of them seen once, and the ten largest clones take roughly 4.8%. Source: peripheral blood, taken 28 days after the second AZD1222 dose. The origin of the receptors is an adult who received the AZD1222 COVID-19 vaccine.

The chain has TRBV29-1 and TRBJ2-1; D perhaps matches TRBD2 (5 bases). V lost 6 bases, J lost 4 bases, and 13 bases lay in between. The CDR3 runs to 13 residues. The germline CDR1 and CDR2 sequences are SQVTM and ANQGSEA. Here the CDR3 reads CSVLGGVYNEQFF. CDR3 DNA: TGCAGCGTCCTTGGAGGCGTGTACAATGAGCAGTTCTTC.

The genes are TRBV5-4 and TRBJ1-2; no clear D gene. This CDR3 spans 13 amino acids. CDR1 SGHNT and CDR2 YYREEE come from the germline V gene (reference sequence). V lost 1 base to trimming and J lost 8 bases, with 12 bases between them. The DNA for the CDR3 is TGTGCCAGCAGCTTGATTGGGGTAGCAGGCTACACCTTC. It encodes CASSLIGVAGYTF.

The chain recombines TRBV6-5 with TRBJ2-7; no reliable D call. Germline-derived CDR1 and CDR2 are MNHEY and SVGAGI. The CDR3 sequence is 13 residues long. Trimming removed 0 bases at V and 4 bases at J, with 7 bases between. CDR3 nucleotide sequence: TGTGCCAGCAGTTACTCGGCCGAGTACGAGCAGTACTTC. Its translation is CASSYSAEYEQYF.